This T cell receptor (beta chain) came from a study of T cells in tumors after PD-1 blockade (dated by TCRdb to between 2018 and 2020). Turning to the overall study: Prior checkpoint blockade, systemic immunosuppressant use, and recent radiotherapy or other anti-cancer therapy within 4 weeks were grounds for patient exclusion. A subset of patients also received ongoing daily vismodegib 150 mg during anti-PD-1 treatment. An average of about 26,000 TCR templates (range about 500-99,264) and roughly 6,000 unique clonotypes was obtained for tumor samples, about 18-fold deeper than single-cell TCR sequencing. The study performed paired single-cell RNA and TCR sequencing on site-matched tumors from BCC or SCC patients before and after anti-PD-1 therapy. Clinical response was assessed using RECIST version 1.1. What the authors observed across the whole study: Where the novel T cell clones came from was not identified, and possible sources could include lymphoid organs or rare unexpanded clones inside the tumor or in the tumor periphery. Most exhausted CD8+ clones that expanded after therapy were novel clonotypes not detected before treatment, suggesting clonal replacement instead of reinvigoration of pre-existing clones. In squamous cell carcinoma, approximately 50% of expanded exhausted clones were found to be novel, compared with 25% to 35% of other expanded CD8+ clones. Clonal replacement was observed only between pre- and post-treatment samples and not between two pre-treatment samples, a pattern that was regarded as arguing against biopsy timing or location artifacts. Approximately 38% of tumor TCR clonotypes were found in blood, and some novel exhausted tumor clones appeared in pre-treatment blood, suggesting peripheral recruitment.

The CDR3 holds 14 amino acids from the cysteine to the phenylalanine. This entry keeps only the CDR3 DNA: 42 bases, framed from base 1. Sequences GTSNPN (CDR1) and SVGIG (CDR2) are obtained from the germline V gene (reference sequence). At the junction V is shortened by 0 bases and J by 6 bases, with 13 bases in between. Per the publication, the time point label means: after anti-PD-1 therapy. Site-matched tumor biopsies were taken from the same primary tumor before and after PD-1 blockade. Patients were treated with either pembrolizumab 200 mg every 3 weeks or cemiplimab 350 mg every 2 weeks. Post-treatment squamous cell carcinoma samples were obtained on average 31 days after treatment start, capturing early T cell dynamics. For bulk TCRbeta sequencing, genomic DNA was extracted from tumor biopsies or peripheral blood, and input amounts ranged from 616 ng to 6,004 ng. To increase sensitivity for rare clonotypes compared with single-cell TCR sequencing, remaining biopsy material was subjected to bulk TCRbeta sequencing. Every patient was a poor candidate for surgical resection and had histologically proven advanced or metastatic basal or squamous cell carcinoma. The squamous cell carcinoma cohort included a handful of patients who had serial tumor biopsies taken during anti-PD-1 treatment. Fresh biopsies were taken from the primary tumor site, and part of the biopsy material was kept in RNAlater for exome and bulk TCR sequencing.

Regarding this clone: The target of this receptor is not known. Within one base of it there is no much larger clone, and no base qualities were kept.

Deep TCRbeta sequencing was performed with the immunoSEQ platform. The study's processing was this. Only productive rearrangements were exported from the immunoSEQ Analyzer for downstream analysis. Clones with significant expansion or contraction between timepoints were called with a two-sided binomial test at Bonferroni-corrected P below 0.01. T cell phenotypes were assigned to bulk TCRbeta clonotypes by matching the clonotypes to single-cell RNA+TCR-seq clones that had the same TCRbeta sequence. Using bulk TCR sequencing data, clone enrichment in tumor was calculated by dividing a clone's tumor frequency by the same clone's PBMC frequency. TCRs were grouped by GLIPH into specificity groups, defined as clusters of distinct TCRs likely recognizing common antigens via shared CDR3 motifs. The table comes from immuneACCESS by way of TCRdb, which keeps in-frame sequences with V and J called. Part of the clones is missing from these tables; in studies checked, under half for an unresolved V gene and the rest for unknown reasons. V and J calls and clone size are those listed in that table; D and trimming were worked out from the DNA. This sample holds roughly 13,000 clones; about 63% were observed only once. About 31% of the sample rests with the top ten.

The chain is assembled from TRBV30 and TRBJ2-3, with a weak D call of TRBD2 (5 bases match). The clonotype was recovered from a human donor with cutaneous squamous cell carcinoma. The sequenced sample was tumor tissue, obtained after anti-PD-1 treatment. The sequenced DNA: TGTGCCTGGAGTGTGGACTCCGGAAAGGATACGCAGTATTTT. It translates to CAWSVDSGKDTQYF.